A selection of T cell receptor beta chains follows, all from one sample in a study of monozygotic twins with inflammatory bowel disease. TCRdb derives one entry per CDR3 protein from the 5' RACE reads, leaving out DNA. The listing records 200,000 to 250,000 distinct CDR3 sequences. Sequenced: blood. The source is a human donor with ulcerative colitis or Crohn's disease, or a healthy co-twin of an affected twin (not recorded which). The CDR3 runs from the conserved cysteine through the conserved F or W.

v_gene,j_gene,CDR3aa
TRBV5-4,TRBJ1-2,CASTLQTPGQEYGYTF
TRBV3-1,TRBJ2-7,CASSQDMDRGYYEQYF
TRBV12-3/TRBV12-4,TRBJ2-2,CASSLLAGGKTGELFF
TRBV6-5,TRBJ1-1,CASSLGRDREAFF
TRBV12-3/TRBV12-4,TRBJ2-7,CASSLVAGPREQYF
TRBV5-1,TRBJ2-2,CASRSASVVGGELFF
TRBV5-1,TRBJ2-3,CASRARGTDTQYF
TRBV7-9,TRBJ2-5,CASSFGQSKETQYF
TRBV7-9,TRBJ1-1,CASSPMGLNTEAFF
TRBV10-3,TRBJ2-1,CAISAGQGGDNEQFF
TRBV6-6,TRBJ1-6,CASSSDLSLHF
TRBV9,TRBJ2-2,CASSPSRPGQNTGELFF
TRBV12-3/TRBV12-4,TRBJ2-1,CASSYSGLYNEQFF
TRBV19,TRBJ2-1,CASSPAGLPNEQFF
TRBV18,TRBJ2-1,CASSPTSGGNEQFF
TRBV5-1,TRBJ2-3,CASSSREYTDTQYF
TRBV5-6,TRBJ2-3,CASKRADTQYF
TRBV5-1,TRBJ1-3,CASNLGPGAGNTIYF
TRBV5-1,TRBJ2-3,CASSFGTAPDTQYF
TRBV30,TRBJ2-5,CAWSVGQGDKETQYF
TRBV5-1,TRBJ1-4,CASTDGRTGNEKLFF
TRBV10-3,TRBJ2-3,CAIKSAARGTDTQYF
TRBV12-3/TRBV12-4,TRBJ2-5,CASSLTETQYF
TRBV15,TRBJ2-7,CATSRGTDSYEQYF
TRBV20-1,TRBJ1-1,CSARNPGTGGEVNTEAFF
TRBV6-5,TRBJ1-1,CASSYRGGGAFF
TRBV15,TRBJ2-7,CATSRDFGGRGFLSSYEQYF
TRBV7-6,TRBJ2-3,CASSSMGPSTDTQYF
TRBV12-3/TRBV12-4,TRBJ2-1,CASSRLAGDGGEQFF
TRBV12-3/TRBV12-4,TRBJ1-1,CASSLGGAGNTEAFF
TRBV9,TRBJ2-6,CASSVDSGANVLTF
TRBV27,TRBJ2-7,CASGPGTGILEQYF
TRBV29-1,TRBJ1-1,CSLDSDGVNTEAFF
TRBV7-2,TRBJ2-5,CASSRPGGETQYF
TRBV3-1,TRBJ2-5,CASSQRGREETQYF
TRBV5-1,TRBJ2-4,CASSQGSTSIQYF
TRBV5-1,TRBJ1-1,CASSPSGAVAFF
TRBV12-3/TRBV12-4,TRBJ1-2,CASTDGLVSYGYTF
TRBV20-1,TRBJ1-4,CSAQLIGKLFF
TRBV7-9,TRBJ2-5,CASNDGKGGLPQETQYF
TRBV20-1,TRBJ2-2,CSADGLAGTGELFF
TRBV28,TRBJ2-7,CASSFPSGTGSYEQYF
TRBV7-6,TRBJ2-3,CASSIVGLAGGSDTQYF
TRBV7-2,TRBJ2-1,CASRYTTSEPYNEQFF
TRBV11-2,TRBJ2-1,CASSLDLAGIYNEQFF
TRBV3-1,TRBJ2-1,CASSQFRGLNEQFF
TRBV29-1,TRBJ2-3,CSVEDRDRGRDTQYF
TRBV3-1,TRBJ1-3,CASSREDSPGNTIYF
TRBV6-5,TRBJ1-5,CASSYPRDRVDQPQHF
TRBV7-3,TRBJ2-1,CASSLWDRGDNEQFF